The T cell receptor (beta chain) under discussion was sequenced for a study of cytomegalovirus exposure and HLA in healthy donors. CDR1 is MNHEY and CDR2 is SMNVEV in the germline V gene (reference sequence). The CDR3 sequence is 15 residues long. Trimming took 6 bases from V and 8 from J; bases not matched to a gene: 10. Use of 60 Vbeta and 13 Jbeta primers characterized the PCR. The data were produced by immunoSEQ multiplex PCR, yet TCRdb's version contains in-frame clones alone and is incomplete. The repertoire holds under 150,000 clones, about four fifths seen once, with less than 9.5% in the top ten.

Sample: PBMCs. The clonotype comes from a woman aged 50 to 60 in good health and CMV-seropositive. The chain is built from TRBV27 and TRBJ2-1; 10 nucleotides match TRBD2. The CDR3 DNA follows: TGTGCCAGCAGCCGAGGGGCTAGCGGGAGTTATGAGCAGTTCTTC. Amino acid sequence: CASSRGASGSYEQFF.